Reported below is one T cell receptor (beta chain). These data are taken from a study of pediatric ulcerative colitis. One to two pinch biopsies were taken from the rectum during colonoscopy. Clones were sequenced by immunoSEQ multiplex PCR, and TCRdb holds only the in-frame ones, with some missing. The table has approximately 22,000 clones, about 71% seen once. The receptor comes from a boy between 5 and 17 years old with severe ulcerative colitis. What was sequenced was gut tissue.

The CDR3 DNA sequence: TGTGCCAGCTCACCACCGGTTAAGGGAATCGGCGAGCAGTACTTC. Protein sequence: CASSPPVKGIGEQYF. This chain uses TRBV18 with TRBJ2-7; D unclear. V was clipped by 0 bases and J by 6 bases, with 15 bases between them. Germline values: CDR1 KGHSH, CDR2 LQKENI. The CDR3 contains 15 residues. The full variable domain, completed using reference TRBV18 and TRBJ2-7, is NAGVMQNPRHLVRRRGQEARLRCSPMKGHSHVYWYRQLPEEGLKFMVYLQKENIIDESGMPKERFSAEFPKEGPSILRIQQVVRGDSAAYFCASSPPVKGIGEQYFGPGTRLTVT.